Described below is a single T cell receptor (beta chain) sequence and its context. Its antigen is unknown. The sample belongs to a study of OX40 agonist ivuxolimab in advanced cancers. Study-wide background: Given to patients was ivuxolimab, an agonistic anti-OX40 (CD134) antibody.

In germline, CDR1 is MNHEY, CDR2 SMNVEV (reference sequence). The CDR3 has 15 amino acids. V was trimmed by 5 bases and J by 4 bases, leaving 16 bases between them. TCRdb's copy holds only in-frame clones and misses some; the assay was immunoSEQ multiplex PCR. The sample has approximately 41,000 clones, about 88% seen once. Overall study findings and caveats: Antigen specificity remained undetermined for the expanded peripheral T cells.

The receptor's source is an adult with an advanced solid tumor such as melanoma, head and neck, liver or kidney cancer. The chain employs TRBV27 and TRBJ2-3; the D call may be TRBD1 or TRBD2 (5 bases each). The sample consisted of CD4+ or CD8+ T cells sorted from blood, taken in a trial of the OX40 agonist ivuxolimab. The CDR3 nucleotides read TGTGCCAGCAGTCGAGGGGCCTTCTTTTCAGATACGCAGTATTTT. Its protein product is CASSRGAFFSDTQYF.